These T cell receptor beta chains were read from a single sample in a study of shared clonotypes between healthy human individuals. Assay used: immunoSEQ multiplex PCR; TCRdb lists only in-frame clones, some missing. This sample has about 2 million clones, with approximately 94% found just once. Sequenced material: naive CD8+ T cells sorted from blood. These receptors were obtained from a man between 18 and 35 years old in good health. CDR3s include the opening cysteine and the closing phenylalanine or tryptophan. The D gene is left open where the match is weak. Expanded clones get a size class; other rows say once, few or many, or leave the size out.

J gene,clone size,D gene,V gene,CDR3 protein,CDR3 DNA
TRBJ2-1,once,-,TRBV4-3,CASSQVPGAYNEQFF,TGCGCCAGCAGCCAAGTTCCCGGGGCGTACAATGAGCAGTTCTTC
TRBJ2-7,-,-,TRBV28,CASSPRDEQYF,TGTGCCAGCAGTCCTAGGGACGAGCAGTACTTC
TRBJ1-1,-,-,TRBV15,CATSRDWAALNTEAFF,TGTGCCACCAGCAGAGATTGGGCAGCGCTCAACACTGAAGCTTTCTTT
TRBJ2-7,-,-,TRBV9,CASSVVSASEQYF,TGTGCCAGCAGCGTAGTTAGCGCCTCCGAGCAGTACTTC
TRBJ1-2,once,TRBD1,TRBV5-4,CASSIPGQGNYGYTF,TGTGCCAGCAGCATCCCGGGACAGGGGAACTATGGCTACACCTTC
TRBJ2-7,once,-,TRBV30,CAWSVGQGEQYF,TGTGCCTGGAGTGTGGGACAAGGCGAGCAGTACTTC
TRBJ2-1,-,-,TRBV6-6,CASSYLDTSYNEQFF,TGTGCCAGCAGTTACTTGGACACTTCCTACAATGAGCAGTTCTTC
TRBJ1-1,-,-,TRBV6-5,CASSSYMNTEAFF,TGTGCCAGCAGCTCTTATATGAACACTGAAGCTTTCTTT
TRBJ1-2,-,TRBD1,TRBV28,CASSLGRPGYKSDRESGYTF,TGTGCCAGCAGTTTGGGACGGCCTGGGTATAAATCTGACAGGGAGTCTGGCTACACCTTC
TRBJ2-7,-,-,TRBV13,CASSLGTSGWNEQYF,TGTGCCAGCAGCCTGGGGACATCCGGGTGGAACGAGCAGTACTTC
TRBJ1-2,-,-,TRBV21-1,CASSTQTGELFGYTF,TGTGCCAGCAGCACCCAGACAGGGGAGTTATTTGGCTACACCTTC
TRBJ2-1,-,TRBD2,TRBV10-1,CASPKGVGLAGFLHPNAQYNEQFF,TGCGCCAGCCCGAAGGGAGTAGGACTAGCGGGATTCCTCCACCCCAACGCCCAATACAATGAGCAGTTCTTC